A selection of T cell receptor beta chains follows, all from one sample in a study of siplizumab effects on memory and regulatory T cells. Data came from immunoSEQ multiplex PCR; TCRdb stores just in-frame clones and leaves some out. The sample contains about 82,000 clones, roughly 87% of which appear only once. The sample comprised Tregs sorted from blood. All receptors come from a human donor in good health. CDR3s include the opening cysteine and the closing phenylalanine or tryptophan. The D gene is left open where the match is weak. Only part of the rows carry a size: once, few, many, or a class if the clone is expanded.

j_gene	d_gene	abundance	v_gene	len	CDR3nt	CDR3aa
TRBJ1-2	-	-	TRBV7-2	15	TGTGCCAGCAGCTTACGCCAGATAAGGGACTATGGCTACACCTTC	CASSLRQIRDYGYTF
TRBJ2-3	-	-	TRBV5-8	13	TGTGCCAGCAGCTTGCGGGGGATAGATACGCAGTATTTT	CASSLRGIDTQYF
TRBJ1-1	-	-	TRBV5-4	14	TGTGCCAGCAGCTTCCAGGGGAGTAGAACTGAAGCTTTCTTT	CASSFQGSRTEAFF
TRBJ2-7	-	-	TRBV11-2	16	TGTGCCAGCAGCCTCTTTCCGGGGAGAAACTCCTACGAGCAGTACTTC	CASSLFPGRNSYEQYF
TRBJ1-4	-	-	TRBV15	17	TGTGCCACCAGCAGAGCGGGAAGGAATGAGGCTAATGAAAAACTGTTTTTT	CATSRAGRNEANEKLFF
TRBJ1-4	-	-	TRBV18	18	TGTGCCAGCTCCCTTTGGACAGTTTCCCCGGACGTACGTGAAAAACTGTTTTTT	CASSLWTVSPDVREKLFF
TRBJ2-7	TRBD2	-	TRBV10-3	13	TGTGCCATTGGGATGCGGGGGGGGTACGAGCAGTACTTC	CAIGMRGGYEQYF
TRBJ2-1	TRBD2	-	TRBV4-1	15	TGCGCCAGCAGCCAGGGACTAGCGGGGCTCAATGAGCAGTTCTTC	CASSQGLAGLNEQFF
TRBJ1-1	TRBD1	once	TRBV11-2	14	TGTGCCAGCAGCCGCGACAGGGGATTCACTGAAGCTTTCTTT	CASSRDRGFTEAFF
TRBJ2-3	-	-	TRBV5-1	13	TGCGCCAGCTCCTGGACTAGCACAGATACGCAGTATTTT	CASSWTSTDTQYF
TRBJ1-5	-	-	TRBV30	14	TGTGCCTGGAGTGTGGGCAGGGATAGACAGCCCCAGCATTTT	CAWSVGRDRQPQHF
TRBJ1-3	-	-	TRBV30	11	TGTGCCTGGAATGTAAGGAACACCATATATTTT	CAWNVRNTIYF
TRBJ2-4	TRBD2	-	TRBV9	17	TGTGCCAGCAGCTCAGGGACTAGCGGGGGGGCTTTAAACATTCAGTACTTC	CASSSGTSGGALNIQYF
TRBJ2-7	TRBD1	-	TRBV28	13	TGTGCCACCAGACAGGGGATTTCCTACGAGCAGTACTTC	CATRQGISYEQYF
TRBJ2-1	-	-	TRBV5-8	16	TGTGCCAGCAGCTTCTGGGGCCTTAGCTCCTACAATGAGCAGTTCTTC	CASSFWGLSSYNEQFF
TRBJ2-1	-	few	TRBV7-2	15	TGTGCCAGCAGCCCCTTAAGCCTAGCTTCCCATGAGCAGTTCTTC	CASSPLSLASHEQFF
TRBJ2-3	-	-	TRBV18	13	TGTGCCAGCTCACCGGCCCCGGGGGTTACGCAGTATTTT	CASSPAPGVTQYF
TRBJ1-1	-	-	TRBV7-2	14	TGTGCCAGCAGCTTTACAGGGCCAGACACTGAAGCTTTCTTT	CASSFTGPDTEAFF
TRBJ1-5	-	-	TRBV19	13	TGTGCCAGTAGTCCCCCGAGAAGGCAGCCCCAGCATTTT	CASSPPRRQPQHF
TRBJ2-5	-	-	TRBV6-5	12	TGTGCCAGCAGTTACTCTCCAGAGACCCAGTACTTC	CASSYSPETQYF
TRBJ1-2	-	-	TRBV6-5	15	TGTGCCAGCAGCCTTAGGGGTGGTCCTAGCTATGGCTACACCTTC	CASSLRGGPSYGYTF
TRBJ2-7	TRBD1	few	TRBV2	14	TGTGCCGCAGACTGGGGACAGAACTCCTACGAGCAGTACTTC	CAADWGQNSYEQYF
TRBJ2-4	TRBD1	-	TRBV4-3	16	TGCGCCAGCAGCCAAGATCGGGACAGGTACGCGAACATTCAGTACTTC	CASSQDRDRYANIQYF
TRBJ1-1	-	-	TRBV6-6	15	TGTGCCAGCAGTTACAGTAGACAGGTGAACACTGAAGCTTTCTTT	CASSYSRQVNTEAFF
TRBJ2-7	-	-	TRBV10-1	17	TGCGCCAGCAGTGAGTCTTCCGACTGTTGCGACCCTTACGAGCAGTACTTC	CASSESSDCCDPYEQYF
TRBJ2-5	-	once	TRBV4-1	14	TGCGCCAGCAGCCAAGGAGGCAGCCAAGAGACCCAGTACTTC	CASSQGGSQETQYF
TRBJ2-5	-	-	TRBV5-4	14	TGTGCCAGCAGCCTGGGACCGTACCAAGAGACCCAGTACTTC	CASSLGPYQETQYF
TRBJ2-7	-	-	TRBV18	13	TGTGCCAGCTCACAGGGACACCCCTACGAGCAGTACTTC	CASSQGHPYEQYF
TRBJ1-3	-	once	TRBV7-6	16	TGTGCCAGCAGCTTTTCGACAGGCCGTTCAGGAAACACCATATATTTT	CASSFSTGRSGNTIYF
TRBJ2-1	-	-	TRBV6-1	12	TGTGCCAGCAGTGAGATGGGTCATGAGCAGTTCTTC	CASSEMGHEQFF
TRBJ2-3	-	-	TRBV6-1	14	TGTGCCAGCGATCGGGGGGCGTCCGGAGATACGCAGTATTTT	CASDRGASGDTQYF
TRBJ2-5	-	once	TRBV5-1	13	TGCGCCAGCAGCTCGACGGGACAAGAGACCCAGTACTTC	CASSSTGQETQYF
TRBJ1-2	-	-	TRBV5-1	17	TGCGCCAGCAGACCCGCGGGGGGAAGTGGGGAGAACTATGGCTACACCTTC	CASRPAGGSGENYGYTF
TRBJ1-6	TRBD1	once	TRBV2	15	TGTGCCAGCAGGGCAGACAGGGGCCTTAATTCACCCCTCCACTTT	CASRADRGLNSPLHF
TRBJ1-1	-	few	TRBV4-3	16	TGCGCCAGCAGCCAAGGAAAAGGTATGACGGGCACTGAAGCTTTCTTT	CASSQGKGMTGTEAFF
TRBJ2-7	TRBD1	-	TRBV19	14	TGTGCCAGTAGTTTCGGACAGGGGGCTGGGGAGCAGTACTTC	CASSFGQGAGEQYF
TRBJ1-1	TRBD1	-	TRBV5-1	15	TGCGCCAGCAAATTCATGGGACAGATCAACACTGAAGCTTTCTTT	CASKFMGQINTEAFF
TRBJ2-2	TRBD1	-	TRBV6-5	14	TGTGCCAGCCGACAGGGGTTTGGCACCGGGGAGCTGTTTTTT	CASRQGFGTGELFF
TRBJ1-5	-	-	TRBV4-2	14	TGTGCCAGCAGCCAAGATCCTAGCAATCAGCCCCAGCATTTT	CASSQDPSNQPQHF
TRBJ1-3	-	-	TRBV5-1	16	TGCGCCAGCAGCTTGGAGTCCGGATTCTCTGGAAACACCATATATTTT	CASSLESGFSGNTIYF
TRBJ1-1	-	once	TRBV7-9	12	TGTGCCAGCACCCCTTCGGGTTTTGAAGCTTTCTTT	CASTPSGFEAFF
TRBJ1-6	TRBD1	-	TRBV5-6	16	TGTGCCAGCAGAAGCCGTCGGGGACAGGGAAATTCACCCCTCCACTTT	CASRSRRGQGNSPLHF
TRBJ1-2	-	-	TRBV29-1	16	TGCAGCGTTGAAGGGGGAGGTTGGACGGATACAAGGGGCTACACCTTC	CSVEGGGWTDTRGYTF
TRBJ2-1	-	-	TRBV5-1	13	TGCGCCAGCAGCTTGGATCGTGGCAATGAGCAGTTCTTC	CASSLDRGNEQFF
TRBJ2-1	-	-	TRBV18	12	TGTGCCAGCTCACCCGTGGTTCAAGAGCAGTTCTTC	CASSPVVQEQFF
TRBJ2-1	TRBD2	-	TRBV7-3	16	TGTGCCAGCAGCTCCGCGGGGGGGAGCTCCTACAATGAGCAGTTCTTC	CASSSAGGSSYNEQFF
TRBJ2-5	-	-	TRBV7-2	11	TGTGCCAGCAGCGCGCAAGAGACCCAGTACTTC	CASSAQETQYF